This T cell receptor (beta chain) was sequenced for a study of cytomegalovirus exposure and HLA in healthy donors. At the level of the study: Prior work identified about 120 million unique TCR beta sequences in some 180 million T cells. Whole-study results and caveats: Sequencing artifact likely explains a cluster of highly shared sequence variants. More clonal expansion characterized HLA-associated TCR beta chains than equally common others in a later analysis. Researchers reportedly found TCR beta sequences accurately predicted most subjects' HLA-A and HLA-B alleles.

With 0 bases removed from V and 12 bases from J, the gap between germline ends came to 11 bases. The V gene's germline CDR1 is SGHDN and CDR2 FVKESK. The CDR3 totals 12 residues. In regard to this clone: Its antigen is unidentified.

This PCR relied on a set of 60 Vbeta primers and 13 Jbeta primers. Clones were read by immunoSEQ multiplex PCR, and TCRdb kept only the in-frame ones, dropping some. The data show some 150,000 clones, roughly 81% seen once. This receptor was taken from a woman aged 18-29 years in good health and CMV-seropositive. Sequenced input: PBMCs. V usage is TRBV14 and J usage is TRBJ2-5, with a possible D match to TRBD1 (5 bases). The CDR3 loop is CASSQDLGREYF. DNA for the CDR3: TGTGCCAGCAGCCAAGATCTTGGCAGGGAGTACTTC.